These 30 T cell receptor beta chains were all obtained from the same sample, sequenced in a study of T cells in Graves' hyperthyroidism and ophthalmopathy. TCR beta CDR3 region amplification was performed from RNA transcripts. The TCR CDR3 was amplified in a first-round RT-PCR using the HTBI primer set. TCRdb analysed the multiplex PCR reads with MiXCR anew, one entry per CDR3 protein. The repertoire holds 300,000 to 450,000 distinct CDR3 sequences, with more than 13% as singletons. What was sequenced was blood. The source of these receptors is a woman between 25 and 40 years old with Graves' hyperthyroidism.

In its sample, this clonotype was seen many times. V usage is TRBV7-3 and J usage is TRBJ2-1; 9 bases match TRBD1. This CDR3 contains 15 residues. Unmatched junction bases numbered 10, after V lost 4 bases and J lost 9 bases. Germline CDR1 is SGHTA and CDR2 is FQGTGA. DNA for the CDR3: TGTGCCAGCAGCTCGGCCGGGACAGGGATTAGTGAGCAGTTCTTC. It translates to CASSSAGTGISEQFF.

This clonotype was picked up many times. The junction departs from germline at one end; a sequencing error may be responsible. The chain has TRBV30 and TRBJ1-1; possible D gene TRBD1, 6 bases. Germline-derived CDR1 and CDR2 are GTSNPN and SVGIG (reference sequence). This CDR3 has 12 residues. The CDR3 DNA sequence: TGTGCCTGGAGTTCTGGGGGGGCTGAAGCTTCCTTT. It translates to CAWSSGGAEASF.

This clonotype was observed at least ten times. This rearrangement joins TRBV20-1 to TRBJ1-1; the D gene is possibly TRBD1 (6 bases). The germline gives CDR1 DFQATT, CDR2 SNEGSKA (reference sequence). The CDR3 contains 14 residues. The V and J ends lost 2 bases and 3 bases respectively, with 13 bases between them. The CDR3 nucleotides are TGCAGTGCTAGACAGGGGATAAGGTACACTGAAGCTTTCTTT. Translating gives CSARQGIRYTEAFF.

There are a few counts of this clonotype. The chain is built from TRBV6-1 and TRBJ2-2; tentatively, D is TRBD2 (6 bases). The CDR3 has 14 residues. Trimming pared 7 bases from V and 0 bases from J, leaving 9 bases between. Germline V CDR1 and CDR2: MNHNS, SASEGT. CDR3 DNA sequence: TGTGCCAGCACGCGGGGCTCGAACACCGGGGAGCTGTTTTTT. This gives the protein CASTRGSNTGELFF.

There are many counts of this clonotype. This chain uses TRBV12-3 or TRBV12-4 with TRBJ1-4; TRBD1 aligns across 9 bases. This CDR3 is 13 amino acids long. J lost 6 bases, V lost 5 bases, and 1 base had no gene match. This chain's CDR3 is CASSTGGYEKLFF. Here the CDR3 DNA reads TGTGCCAGCAGTACAGGGGGCTATGAAAAACTGTTTTTT.

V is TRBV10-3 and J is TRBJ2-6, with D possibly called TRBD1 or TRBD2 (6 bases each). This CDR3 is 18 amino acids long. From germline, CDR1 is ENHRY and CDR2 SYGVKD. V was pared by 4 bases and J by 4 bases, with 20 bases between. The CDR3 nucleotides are TGTGCCATCAGTGGCGGGACACACGAGACGGGGGGGGCCAACGTCCTGACTTTC. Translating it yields CAISGGTHETGGANVLTF.

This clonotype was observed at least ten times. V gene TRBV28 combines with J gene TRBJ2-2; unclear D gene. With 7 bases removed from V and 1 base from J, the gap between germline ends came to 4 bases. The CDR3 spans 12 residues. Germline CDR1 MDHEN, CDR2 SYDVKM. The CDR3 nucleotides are TGTGCCAGCAAGGGGAACACCGGGGAGCTGTTTTTT. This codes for CASKGNTGELFF.

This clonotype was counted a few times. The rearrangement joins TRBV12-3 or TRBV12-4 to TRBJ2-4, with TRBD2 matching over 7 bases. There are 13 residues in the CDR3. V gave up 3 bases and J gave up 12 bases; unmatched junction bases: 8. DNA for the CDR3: TGTGCCAGCAGTTTGAGTGGGGGGGATAATCAGTACTTC. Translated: CASSLSGGDNQYF.

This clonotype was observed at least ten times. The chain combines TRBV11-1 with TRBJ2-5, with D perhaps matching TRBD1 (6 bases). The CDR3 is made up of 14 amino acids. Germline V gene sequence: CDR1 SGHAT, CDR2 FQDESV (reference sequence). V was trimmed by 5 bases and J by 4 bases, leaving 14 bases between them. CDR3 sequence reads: CASSTDRWRETQYF. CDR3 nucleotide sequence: TGTGCCAGCAGCACAGACAGGTGGAGAGAGACCCAGTACTTC.

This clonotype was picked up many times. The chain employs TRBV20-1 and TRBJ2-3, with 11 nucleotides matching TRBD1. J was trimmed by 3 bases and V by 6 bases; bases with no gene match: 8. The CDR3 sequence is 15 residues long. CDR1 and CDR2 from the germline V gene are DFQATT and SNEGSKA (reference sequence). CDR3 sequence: CSANHWDRGTDTQYF. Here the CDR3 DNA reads TGCAGTGCCAACCACTGGGACAGGGGGACAGATACGCAGTATTTT.

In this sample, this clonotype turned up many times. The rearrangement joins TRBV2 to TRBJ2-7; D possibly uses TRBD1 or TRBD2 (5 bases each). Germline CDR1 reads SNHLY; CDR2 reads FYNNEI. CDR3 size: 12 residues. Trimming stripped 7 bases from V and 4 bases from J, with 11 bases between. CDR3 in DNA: TGTGCCAGCAACCCAGAGGGGTACGAGCAGTACTTC. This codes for CASNPEGYEQYF.

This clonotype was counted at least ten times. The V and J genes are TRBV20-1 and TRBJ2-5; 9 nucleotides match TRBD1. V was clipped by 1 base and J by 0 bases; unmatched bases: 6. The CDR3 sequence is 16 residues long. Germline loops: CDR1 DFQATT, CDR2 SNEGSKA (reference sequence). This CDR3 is CSARVDRGDNQETQYF. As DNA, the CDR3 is TGCAGTGCTAGAGTGGACAGGGGTGACAACCAAGAGACCCAGTACTTC.

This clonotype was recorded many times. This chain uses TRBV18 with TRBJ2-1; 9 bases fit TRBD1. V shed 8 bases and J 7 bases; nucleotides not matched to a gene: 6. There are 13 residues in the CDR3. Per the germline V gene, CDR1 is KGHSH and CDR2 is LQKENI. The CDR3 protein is CASTQGAGNEQFF. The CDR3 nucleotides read TGTGCCAGCACACAGGGGGCAGGGAATGAGCAGTTCTTC.

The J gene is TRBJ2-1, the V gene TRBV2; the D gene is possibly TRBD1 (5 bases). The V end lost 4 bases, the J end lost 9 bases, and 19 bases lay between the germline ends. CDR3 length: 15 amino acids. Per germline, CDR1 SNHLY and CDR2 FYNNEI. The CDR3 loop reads CASSAETGRVAEQFF. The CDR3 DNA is TGTGCCAGCAGTGCGGAAACAGGCCGGGTCGCTGAGCAGTTCTTC.

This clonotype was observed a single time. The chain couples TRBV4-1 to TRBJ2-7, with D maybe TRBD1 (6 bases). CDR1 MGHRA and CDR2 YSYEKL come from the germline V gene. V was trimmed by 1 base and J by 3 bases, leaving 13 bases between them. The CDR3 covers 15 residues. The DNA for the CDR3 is TGCGCCAGCAGCCAAGGCGGCACACAGGGCTACGAGCAGTACTTC. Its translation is CASSQGGTQGYEQYF.

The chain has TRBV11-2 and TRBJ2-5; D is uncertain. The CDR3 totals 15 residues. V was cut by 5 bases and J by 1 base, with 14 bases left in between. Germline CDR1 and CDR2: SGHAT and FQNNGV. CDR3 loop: CASSQDFLFQETQYF. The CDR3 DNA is TGTGCCAGCAGCCAAGATTTCTTATTCCAAGAGACCCAGTACTTC. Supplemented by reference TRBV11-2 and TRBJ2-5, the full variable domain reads EAGVAQSPRYKIIEKRQSVAFWCNPISGHATLYWYQQILGQGPKLLIQFQNNGVVDDSQLPKDRFSAERLKGVDSTLKIQPAKLEDSAVYLCASSQDFLFQETQYFGPGTRLLVL.

The CDR3 protein is CASSLGTKHYEQYF. DNA of the CDR3: TGTGCCAGCAGCTTGGGGACTAAACACTACGAGCAGTACTTC. The gene calls are TRBV27 and TRBJ2-7; TRBD2 matches at 7 bases. The length of the CDR3 is 14 residues. V lost 6 bases and J lost 3; bases outside the gene matches: 8. The V gene's germline CDR1 is MNHEY and CDR2 SMNVEV (reference sequence).

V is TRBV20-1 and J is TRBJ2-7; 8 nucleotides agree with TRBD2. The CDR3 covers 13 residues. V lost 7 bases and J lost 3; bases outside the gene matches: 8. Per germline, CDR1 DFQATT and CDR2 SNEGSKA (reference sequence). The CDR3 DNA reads TGCAGTGGAGGTGGTAGCGGGAACTACGAGCAGTACTTC. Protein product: CSGGGSGNYEQYF.

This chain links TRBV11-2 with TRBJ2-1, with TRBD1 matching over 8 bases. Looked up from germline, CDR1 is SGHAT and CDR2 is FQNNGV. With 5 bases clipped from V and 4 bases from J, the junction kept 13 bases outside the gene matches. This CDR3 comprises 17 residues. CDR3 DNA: TGTGCCAGCAGCCCTAGTGTCCAGGGGGCTGGGTACAATGAGCAGTTCTTC. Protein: CASSPSVQGAGYNEQFF.

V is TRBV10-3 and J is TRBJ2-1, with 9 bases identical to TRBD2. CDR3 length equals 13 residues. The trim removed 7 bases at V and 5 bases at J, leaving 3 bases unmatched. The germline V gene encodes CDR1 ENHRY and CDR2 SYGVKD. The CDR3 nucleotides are TGTGCCATCACCCCTAGCGGGAACAATGAGCAGTTCTTC. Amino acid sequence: CAITPSGNNEQFF.

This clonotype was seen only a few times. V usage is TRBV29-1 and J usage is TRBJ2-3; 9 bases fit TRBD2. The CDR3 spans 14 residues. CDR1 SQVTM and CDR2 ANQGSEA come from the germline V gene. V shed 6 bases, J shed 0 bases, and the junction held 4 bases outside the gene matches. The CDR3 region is CSVTTSGSTDTQYF. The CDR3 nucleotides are TGCAGCGTGACTACTAGCGGGAGCACAGATACGCAGTATTTT.

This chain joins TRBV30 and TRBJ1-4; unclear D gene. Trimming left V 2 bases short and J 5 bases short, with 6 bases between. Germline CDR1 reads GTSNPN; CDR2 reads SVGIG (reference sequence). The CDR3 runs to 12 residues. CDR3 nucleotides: TGTGCCTGGAGTCAGAGAAATGAAAAACTGTTTTTT. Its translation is CAWSQRNEKLFF.

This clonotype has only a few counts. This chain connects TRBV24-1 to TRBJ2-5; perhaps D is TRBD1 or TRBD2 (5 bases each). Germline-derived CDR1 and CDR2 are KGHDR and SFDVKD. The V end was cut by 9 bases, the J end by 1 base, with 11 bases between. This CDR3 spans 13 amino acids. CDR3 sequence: CATAGTTQETQYF. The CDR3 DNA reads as TGTGCCACCGCCGGGACCACCCAAGAGACCCAGTACTTC.

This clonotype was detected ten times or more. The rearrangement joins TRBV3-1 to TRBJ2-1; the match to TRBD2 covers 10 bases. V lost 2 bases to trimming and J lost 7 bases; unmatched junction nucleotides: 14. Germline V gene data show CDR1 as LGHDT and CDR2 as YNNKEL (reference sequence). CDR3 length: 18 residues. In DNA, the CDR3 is TGTGCCAGCAGCCAAAGCCCCACGTCTCTAGCGGGAGCAAATGAGCAGTTCTTC. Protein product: CASSQSPTSLAGANEQFF.

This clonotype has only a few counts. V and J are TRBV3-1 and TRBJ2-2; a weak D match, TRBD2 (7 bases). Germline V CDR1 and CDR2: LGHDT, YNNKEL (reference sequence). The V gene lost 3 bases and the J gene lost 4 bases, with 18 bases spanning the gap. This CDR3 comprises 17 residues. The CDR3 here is CASSQYQKGGGTGELFF. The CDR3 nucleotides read TGTGCCAGCAGCCAGTATCAGAAAGGGGGGGGCACCGGGGAGCTGTTTTTT.

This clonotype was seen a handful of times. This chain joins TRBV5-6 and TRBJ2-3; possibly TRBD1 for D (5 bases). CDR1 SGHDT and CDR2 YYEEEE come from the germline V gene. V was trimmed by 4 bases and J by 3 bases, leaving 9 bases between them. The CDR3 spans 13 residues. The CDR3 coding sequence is TGTGCCAGCAGCCCCAGGGATACAGATACGCAGTATTTT. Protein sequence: CASSPRDTDTQYF.

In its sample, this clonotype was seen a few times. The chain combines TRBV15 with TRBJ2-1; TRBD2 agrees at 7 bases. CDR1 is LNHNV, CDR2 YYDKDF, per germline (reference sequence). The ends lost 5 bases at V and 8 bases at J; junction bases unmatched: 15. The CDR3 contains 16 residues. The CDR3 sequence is CATSQIRRESGDEQFF. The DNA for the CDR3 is TGTGCCACCAGCCAAATTCGGCGGGAGAGCGGGGATGAGCAGTTCTTC.

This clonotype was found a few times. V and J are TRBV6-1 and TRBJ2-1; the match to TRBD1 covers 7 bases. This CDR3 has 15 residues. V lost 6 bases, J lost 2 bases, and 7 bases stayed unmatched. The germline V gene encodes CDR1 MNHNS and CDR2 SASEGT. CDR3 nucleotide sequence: TGTGCCAGCAGGGAGGACAGGCTTGCCTACAATGAGCAGTTCTTC. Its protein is CASREDRLAYNEQFF.

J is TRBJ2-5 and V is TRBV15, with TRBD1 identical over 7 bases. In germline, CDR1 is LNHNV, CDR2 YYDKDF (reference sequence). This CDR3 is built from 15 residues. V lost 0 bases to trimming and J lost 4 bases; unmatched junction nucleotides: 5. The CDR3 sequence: CATSRDRQGLETQYF. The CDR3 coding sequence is TGTGCCACCAGCAGAGATAGACAGGGTCTAGAGACCCAGTACTTC.

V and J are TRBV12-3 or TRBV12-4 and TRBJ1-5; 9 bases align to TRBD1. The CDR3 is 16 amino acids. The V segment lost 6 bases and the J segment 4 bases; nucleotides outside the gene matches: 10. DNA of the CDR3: TGTGCCAGCAGCTACGGCTTCGGGACAGGGAATCAGCCCCAGCATTTT. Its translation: CASSYGFGTGNQPQHF.